The 28 T cell receptor beta chains listed next were all sequenced from one sample in a study of CD8 T cells in Susac syndrome. Random-hexamer reverse transcription was applied to about 0.45 to 1 ug RNA. TCRdb re-analysed the immunoSEQ multiplex PCR reads in MiXCR, keeping a single row per CDR3 protein. Here the sample spans almost 450,000 distinct CDR3 sequences, around 83% being singletons. Sample: CD8+ T cells from PBMCs. The receptors were gathered from a human donor with multiple sclerosis.

The rearrangement links TRBV27 to TRBJ1-2, with D tentatively TRBD1 (5 bases). The V end lost 2 bases, the J end lost 7 bases, and 11 bases lay between the germline ends. The CDR3 length is 13 residues. Germline-derived CDR1 and CDR2 are MNHEY and SMNVEV (reference sequence). The CDR3 sequence is CASSLLGQGGYTF. In DNA, the CDR3 is TGTGCCAGCAGTTTACTGGGCCAGGGTGGCTACACCTTC.

This chain uses TRBV4-1 with TRBJ1-1, with D perhaps TRBD1 (5 bases). The germline V gene encodes CDR1 MGHRA and CDR2 YSYEKL. This CDR3 has 15 amino acids. V gave up 2 bases and J gave up 3 bases, with 13 bases separating them. The CDR3 sequence: CASSQRQGEDTEAFF. The CDR3 nucleotides are TGCGCCAGCAGCCAACGCCAGGGCGAGGACACTGAAGCTTTCTTT.

The chain links TRBV7-9 to TRBJ2-5; tentatively, D is TRBD1 (6 bases). Germline V gives CDR1 SEHNR, CDR2 FQNEAQ (reference sequence). The CDR3 covers 15 residues. Trimming shortened V by 3 bases and J by 4 bases, and 15 bases separated the two germline ends. Here the CDR3 DNA reads TGTGCCAGCAGCTTGATTAGGGACATAGGAGAGACCCAGTACTTC. Its translation is CASSLIRDIGETQYF.

This chain links TRBV6-2 or TRBV6-3 with TRBJ1-5, with 10 bases lining up with TRBD1. Germline values: CDR1 MNHEY, CDR2 SVGEGT. V lost 6 bases, J lost 9 bases, and 8 bases stayed unmatched. The CDR3 is 14 residues long. The chain's CDR3 is CASSPGTGELPQHF. DNA of the CDR3: TGTGCCAGCAGCCCCGGGACAGGGGAGTTGCCCCAGCATTTT.

The V gene is TRBV6-5, the J gene TRBJ1-2; D is possibly TRBD1 (5 bases). Per the germline V gene, CDR1 is MNHEY and CDR2 is SVGAGI. The CDR3 totals 15 residues. V lost 2 bases and J 0 bases, leaving 10 bases between the germline ends. The CDR3 DNA is TGTGCCAGCAGTTACGCCAGGGAGACTAACTATGGCTACACCTTC. This translates into CASSYARETNYGYTF.

This clonotype was detected only a few times. The V gene is TRBV5-1, the J gene TRBJ2-1; TRBD1 agrees at 8 bases. Germline V gene sequence: CDR1 SGHRS, CDR2 YFSETQ. The CDR3 is 15 amino acids. Germline trimming cut 4 bases from V and 2 bases from J; bases unmatched to any gene: 5. The CDR3 nucleotides are TGCGCCAGCAGCGGGGGGACAGGCCCCTACAATGAGCAGTTCTTC. As protein: CASSGGTGPYNEQFF.

V gene TRBV6-5 combines with J gene TRBJ1-1; a possible D gene is TRBD1 (5 bases). Germline lookup yields CDR1 MNHEY and CDR2 SVGAGI. The CDR3 consists of 14 residues. The ends were cut back, 7 bases at V and 0 bases at J, with 12 bases in the middle. CDR3 in DNA: TGTGCCAGCACTCCCGACAGAATGAACACTGAAGCTTTCTTT. It encodes CASTPDRMNTEAFF.

The chain has TRBV20-1 and TRBJ2-5; D is possibly TRBD2 (6 bases). V was shortened by 3 bases and J by 4 bases, with 27 bases between the two germline ends. The CDR3 runs 18 residues. CDR1 DFQATT and CDR2 SNEGSKA come from the germline V gene (reference sequence). In nucleotides, the CDR3 is TGCAGTGCTAGCCCATTGCCGGCGGGAAGCATGTCGTTAGAGACCCAGTACTTC. Translation gives CSASPLPAGSMSLETQYF.

This clonotype has a single count. The chain joins TRBV21-1 to TRBJ2-5; the table gives TRBD2 as D, unverified against the DNA. TRBV21-1 is shown as a pseudogene. The CDR3 consists of 15 residues. DNA of the CDR3: TGTGCCAGCAGCAAAGGGACTAGCGCCAAAGAGACCCAGTACTTC. This translates into CASSKGTSAKETQYF.

The rearrangement links TRBV6-2 or TRBV6-3 to TRBJ2-2; 7 bases agree with TRBD2. V shed 2 bases, J shed 5 bases, and the junction held 5 bases outside the gene matches. The CDR3 runs 15 residues. Germline V gene sequence: CDR1 MNHEY, CDR2 SVGEGT. This CDR3 is CASSYGGDGTGELFF. The CDR3 nucleotides read TGTGCCAGCAGTTACGGGGGGGACGGGACCGGGGAGCTGTTTTTT.

The V call is TRBV5-1, the J call TRBJ1-5; TRBD1 matches 8 bases. Trimming removed 0 bases from V and 6 bases from J; junction bases left unmatched: 5. The CDR3 extends over 15 amino acids. Germline loops: CDR1 SGHRS, CDR2 YFSETQ. The DNA for the CDR3 is TGCGCCAGCAGCTTGGGTTCAGGGGGCGGTCAGCCCCAGCATTTT. It yields the protein CASSLGSGGGQPQHF.

V usage is TRBV5-6 and J usage is TRBJ1-1, with 11 bases lining up with TRBD1. This CDR3 contains 16 residues. After removal of 2 bases from V and 6 bases from J, the junction contained 9 bases not matched to a gene. Germline CDR1 reads SGHDT; CDR2 reads YYEEEE. The CDR3 nucleotides read TGTGCCAGCAGCTTAGGACAGGGGGCAGGCATTGCTGAAGCTTTCTTT. Amino acid sequence: CASSLGQGAGIAEAFF. Variable domain in full (rest from reference TRBV5-6 and TRBJ1-1): DAGVTQSPTHLIKTRGQQVTLRCSPKSGHDTVSWYQQALGQGPQFIFQYYEEEERQRGNFPDRFSGHQFPNYSSELNVNALLLGDSALYLCASSLGQGAGIAEAFFGQGTRLTVV.

V and J are TRBV2 and TRBJ2-3; possible D gene TRBD2, 5 bases. The V gene lost 3 bases and the J gene lost 1 base, with 11 bases spanning the gap. The CDR3 runs 15 residues. Germline assignment: CDR1 SNHLY and CDR2 FYNNEI. This CDR3 reads CASSERAVGTDTQYF. CDR3 bases: TGTGCCAGCAGTGAGCGAGCGGTCGGCACAGATACGCAGTATTTT. Full variable domain (missing parts from reference TRBV2 and TRBJ2-3): EPEVTQTPSHQVTQMGQEVILRCVPISNHLYFYWYRQILGQKVEFLVSFYNNEISEKSEIFDDQFSVERPDGSNFTLKIRSTKLEDSAMYFCASSERAVGTDTQYFGPGTRLTVL.

The CDR3: CASSVGFGPQHF. DNA of the CDR3: TGTGCCAGCAGCGTGGGGTTTGGGCCCCAGCATTTT. The genes are TRBV7-9 and TRBJ1-5; D remains unclear. Trimming took off 5 bases at V and 9 bases at J, with 11 bases between the two ends. This CDR3 has 12 residues. CDR1 is SEHNR and CDR2 is FQNEAQ in the germline V gene (reference sequence).

The genes are TRBV28 and TRBJ1-5, with no clear D. Germline CDR1 reads MDHEN; CDR2 reads SYDVKM. Trimming stripped 3 bases from V and 0 bases from J, with 12 bases between. This CDR3 comprises 16 residues. CDR3 sequence reads: CASSFRSLASNQPQHF. CDR3 DNA: TGTGCCAGCAGTTTCCGTAGTCTAGCTAGCAATCAGCCCCAGCATTTT.

The rearrangement uses TRBV10-3 and TRBJ1-1; D unresolved. With 2 bases removed from V and 3 bases from J, the gap between germline ends came to 7 bases. The CDR3 is made up of 13 amino acids. Per germline, CDR1 ENHRY and CDR2 SYGVKD. For the CDR3, the DNA is TGTGCCATCAGTGAGAGGTTTCACACTGAAGCTTTCTTT. Its translation is CAISERFHTEAFF.

The chain uses TRBV2 and TRBJ2-7, with D perhaps being TRBD1 or TRBD2 (5 bases each). The ends were cut back, 7 bases at V and 0 bases at J, with 19 bases in the middle. This CDR3 has 16 amino acids. CDR1 and CDR2 from the germline V gene are SNHLY and FYNNEI. In nucleotides, the CDR3 is TGTGCCAGCATGGGGGAGAGCATAAACATCTCCTACGAGCAGTACTTC. Protein product: CASMGESINISYEQYF.

The V gene is TRBV7-4, the J gene TRBJ2-2, with 10 bases identical to TRBD1. Trimming cost V 5 bases and J 5 bases; bases outside gene matches: 8. The V gene's germline CDR1 is SGHVT and CDR2 SQSDAQ. The CDR3 totals 16 residues. This CDR3 reads CASSPDRDRGTGELFF. The CDR3 DNA reads TGTGCCAGCAGCCCCGACCGGGACAGGGGTACCGGGGAGCTGTTTTTT. The variable domain in full, completed from reference TRBV7-4 and TRBJ2-2, reads GAGVSQSPRYKVAKRGRDVALRCDSISGHVTLYWYRQTLGQGSEVLTYSQSDAQRDKSGRPSGRFSAERPERSVSTLKIQRTEQGDSAVYLCASSPDRDRGTGELFFGEGSRLTVL.

The chain recombines TRBV30 with TRBJ2-2; the match to TRBD1 covers 8 bases. CDR3 length equals 13 residues. The V segment lost 8 bases and the J segment 0 bases; nucleotides outside the gene matches: 2. The germline V gene encodes CDR1 GTSNPN and CDR2 SVGIG (reference sequence). Here the CDR3 DNA reads TGTGCCGGACAGGGATCGAACACCGGGGAGCTGTTTTTT. This translates into CAGQGSNTGELFF.

The rearrangement joins TRBV4-1 to TRBJ2-1; D unclear. Per germline, CDR1 MGHRA and CDR2 YSYEKL. The CDR3 totals 12 residues. V lost 1 base and J 10 bases, leaving 8 bases between the germline ends. The CDR3 region is CASSQVQPEQFF. The CDR3 DNA is TGCGCCAGCAGCCAAGTACAACCCGAGCAGTTCTTC.

The chain carries TRBV29-1 and TRBJ2-3; a weak D match, TRBD1 (6 bases). Trimming removed 5 bases at V and 2 bases at J, with 11 bases between. The V gene's germline CDR1 is SQVTM and CDR2 ANQGSEA. CDR3 length: 13 residues. CDR3 sequence: CSVPQGHTDTQYF. The CDR3 coding sequence is TGCAGCGTTCCCCAGGGGCACACAGATACGCAGTATTTT.

This clonotype appeared once. CDR3: CASFLAESYNEQFF. CDR3 DNA: TGTGCCAGTTTTCTAGCTGAATCCTACAATGAGCAGTTCTTC. The gene calls are TRBV2 and TRBJ2-1; possible D gene TRBD2, 5 bases. V was pared by 9 bases and J by 1 base, with 13 bases between. This CDR3 has 14 residues. Germline-derived CDR1 and CDR2 are SNHLY and FYNNEI.

The chain recombines TRBV20-1 with TRBJ2-1; D remains unclear. Trimming pared 0 bases from V and 5 bases from J, leaving 11 bases between. This CDR3 has 14 residues. The V gene's germline CDR1 is DFQATT and CDR2 SNEGSKA (reference sequence). The DNA for the CDR3 is TGCAGTGCTAGAGATCGAGGAGAAAACAATGAGCAGTTCTTC. Translation: CSARDRGENNEQFF.

This clonotype occurred once. The chain couples TRBV20-1 to TRBJ2-1, with D perhaps TRBD2 (7 bases). There are 14 residues in the CDR3. CDR1 and CDR2 (germline): DFQATT, SNEGSKA (reference sequence). V was clipped by 3 bases and J by 6 bases, with 15 bases between them. CDR3 DNA: TGCAGTGCTAGCCCCGGCGGGGGCGGCAATGAGCAGTTCTTC. Translated, it gives CSASPGGGGNEQFF.

The chain's CDR3 is CASSVAGRNTGELFF. The CDR3 nucleotides read TGTGCCAGCAGCGTAGCTGGGCGGAACACCGGGGAGCTGTTTTTT. V and J are TRBV9 and TRBJ2-2; D remains ambiguous. This CDR3 contains 15 residues. V was shortened by 0 bases and J by 1 base, with 7 bases between the two germline ends. In germline, CDR1 is SGDLS, CDR2 YYNGEE.

The rearrangement links TRBV24-1 to TRBJ2-2; possible D gene TRBD1, 6 bases. CDR1 KGHDR and CDR2 SFDVKD come from the germline V gene. There are 14 residues in the CDR3. V lost 6 bases and J lost 4, with 11 bases in between. As DNA, the CDR3 is TGTGCCACCAGTCCGCAGGGGACCACCGGGGAGCTGTTTTTT. It encodes CATSPQGTTGELFF.

The chain joins TRBV20-1 to TRBJ2-3, with D perhaps TRBD1 (5 bases). Looked up from germline, CDR1 is DFQATT and CDR2 is SNEGSKA (reference sequence). The CDR3 runs 15 residues. V shed 0 bases and J shed 0 bases, with 10 bases lying between them. The CDR3, as DNA: TGCAGTGCTAGAGACTCCGGACAAAGCACAGATACGCAGTATTTT. This encodes CSARDSGQSTDTQYF.

The chain is built from TRBV4-2 and TRBJ1-6, with a possible D match to TRBD1 (6 bases). V dropped 0 bases and J dropped 7 bases, with 7 bases sitting between them. The CDR3 covers 14 residues. Germline CDR1 LGHNA, CDR2 YNFKEQ. CDR3 region: CASSQEDRNSPLHF. The DNA of the CDR3 is TGTGCCAGCAGCCAAGAGGACAGAAATTCACCCCTCCACTTT.